Below are 17 T cell receptor beta chains sequenced from a single sample in a study of CD8 T cells in ankylosing spondylitis. TCRdb re-called the 5' RACE reads through MiXCR, storing one row per CDR3 protein. The data contain about 230,000 distinct CDR3 sequences, around 8% of them singletons. The material sequenced was blood, either unsorted or a sorted T cell fraction (not recorded which). These TCRs come from a female donor with ankylosing spondylitis or in good health (not recorded which).

CDR3 DNA: TGTGCCAGCTCCCCGGGGGCGTTCCTTGCCTTCGAAGATACGCAGTATTTT. Encoded protein: CASSPGAFLAFEDTQYF. The chain links TRBV18 to TRBJ2-3; D may match TRBD1 or TRBD2 (6 bases each). CDR3 length: 17 residues. The V and J ends lost 6 bases and 5 bases respectively, with 24 bases between them. Germline V gene sequence: CDR1 KGHSH, CDR2 LQKENI.

This clonotype was seen repeatedly, ten times or more. V gene TRBV21-1 combines with J gene TRBJ2-2; no check of the table's D call, TRBD1, against the DNA was made. TRBV21-1 has pseudogene status. The CDR3 contains 17 residues. Written as DNA, the CDR3 is TGTGCCAGCAGCGAGACTTCCGGGACGGCGAACACCGGGGAGCTGTTTTTT. Translated, it gives CASSETSGTANTGELFF.

This clonotype was counted a few times. Here the CDR3 DNA reads TGTGCCAGCAGTGGGACAGGAAACTCTGGGGCCAACGTCCTGACTTTC. This encodes CASSGTGNSGANVLTF. The chain carries TRBV2 and TRBJ2-6; 7 bases map to TRBD1. This CDR3 is built from 16 residues. V shed 4 bases, J shed 0 bases, and the junction held 3 bases outside the gene matches. CDR1 is SNHLY, CDR2 FYNNEI, per germline.

The rearrangement joins TRBV9 to TRBJ2-2; D gene uncertain. Germline loops: CDR1 SGDLS, CDR2 YYNGEE. Trimming took 4 bases from V and 4 from J, leaving 5 bases between them. This CDR3 has 12 amino acids. CDR3 nucleotides: TGTGCCAGCAGCACCACCACCGGGGAGCTGTTTTTT. This sequence encodes CASSTTTGELFF. Filled out from reference TRBV9 and TRBJ2-2, the complete variable domain reads DSGVTQTPKHLITATGQRVTLRCSPRSGDLSVYWYQQSLDQGLQFLIQYYNGEERAKGNILERFSAQQFPDLHSELNLSSLELGDSALYFCASSTTTGELFFGEGSRLTVL.

The table lists this clonotype with many counts. The V gene is TRBV10-3, the J gene TRBJ2-7, with D maybe TRBD2 (5 bases). This CDR3 has 16 residues. Per germline, CDR1 ENHRY and CDR2 SYGVKD. V lost 6 bases to trimming and J lost 6 bases, with 24 bases between them. CDR3 residues: CAIRASLVGFSTEQYF. The CDR3 DNA follows: TGTGCCATCAGGGCTTCACTAGTCGGGTTTTCTACCGAGCAGTACTTC.

In this sample, this clonotype turned up many times. This chain joins TRBV7-2 and TRBJ2-2; D not resolved. V was pared by 5 bases and J by 6 bases, with 13 bases between. CDR3 length equals 14 residues. The V gene's germline CDR1 is SGHTA and CDR2 FQGNSA. CDR3 DNA: TGTGCCAGCAGCCTCCAGACTCGAGCCGGGGAGCTGTTTTTT. Translation: CASSLQTRAGELFF. The full variable domain, in which reference TRBV7-2 and TRBJ2-2 provide the parts outside the CDR3, is GAGVSQSPSNKVTEKGKDVELRCDPISGHTALYWYRQSLGQGLEFLIYFQGNSAPDKSGLPSDRFSAERTGGSVSTLTIQRTQQEDSAVYLCASSLQTRAGELFFGEGSRLTVL.

In this sample, this clonotype turned up many times. This chain joins TRBV5-1 and TRBJ2-1; D may be TRBD2 (6 bases). Per germline, CDR1 SGHRS and CDR2 YFSETQ. CDR3 size: 14 residues. Trimming stripped 6 bases from V and 4 bases from J, with 14 bases between. The CDR3 is CASKGNSGYNEQFF. DNA for the CDR3: TGCGCCAGCAAAGGGAATAGCGGATACAATGAGCAGTTCTTC.

This clonotype was counted many times. The chain recombines TRBV20-1 with TRBJ1-1; 10 positions agree with TRBD1. This CDR3 has 12 residues. J was trimmed by 12 bases and V by 7 bases; bases with no gene match: 11. From germline, CDR1 is DFQATT and CDR2 SNEGSKA (reference sequence). The CDR3 DNA sequence: TGCAGTGGCTCCCGGGACAGGGGTCCGACTTTCTTT. Its translation: CSGSRDRGPTFF.

J is TRBJ2-7 and V is TRBV7-2; 8 bases align to TRBD1. The CDR3 extends over 15 amino acids. The V and J ends lost 5 bases and 6 bases, in that order; junction bases with no gene match: 12. Germline loops: CDR1 SGHTA, CDR2 FQGNSA. The CDR3 nucleotides are TGTGCCAGCAGCCTCCGGACAGGGTTTCTCTCCGAGCAGTACTTC. Translating it yields CASSLRTGFLSEQYF.

This clonotype appeared many times. V usage is TRBV28 and J usage is TRBJ2-5; D gene unclear. The CDR3 spans 13 residues. The V end was cut by 7 bases, the J end by 4 bases, with 13 bases between. Germline loops: CDR1 MDHEN, CDR2 SYDVKM. CDR3 nucleotide sequence: TGTGCCAGCACTCAGGCCCGCCGAGAGACCCAGTACTTC. This encodes CASTQARRETQYF.

The genes are TRBV20-1 and TRBJ2-1, with TRBD2 matching 15 bases. This CDR3 comprises 17 residues. The germline CDR1 and CDR2 sequences are DFQATT and SNEGSKA (reference sequence). With 5 bases clipped from V and 7 bases from J, the junction kept 12 bases outside the gene matches. CDR3 sequence reads: CSAVGLAGGARVNEQFF. DNA for the CDR3: TGCAGTGCTGTGGGACTAGCGGGAGGCGCCCGGGTAAATGAGCAGTTCTTC.

Ten or more counts support this clonotype. J is TRBJ2-1 and V is TRBV6-1; TRBD2 matches at 8 bases. Germline-derived CDR1 and CDR2 are MNHNS and SASEGT. CDR3 length equals 13 residues. The trim removed 7 bases at V and 7 bases at J, leaving 6 bases unmatched. In DNA, the CDR3 is TGTGCCAGCAAGTGGAGCGGGAGAAATGAGCAGTTCTTC. Translated: CASKWSGRNEQFF.

This clonotype was picked up a small number of times. The rearrangement links TRBV3-1 to TRBJ2-7, with TRBD1 matching 8 bases. Trimming at V came to 9 bases and at J to 5 bases, leaving 6 bases not matched to a gene. The CDR3 spans 12 residues. Germline-derived CDR1 and CDR2 are LGHDT and YNNKEL (reference sequence). CDR3 sequence (DNA): TGTGCCAGTGCCGACAGGGGCCACGAGCAGTACTTC. Translating it yields CASADRGHEQYF.

Many counts were recorded for this clonotype. The chain has TRBV20-1 and TRBJ2-5; 8 bases map to TRBD2. The J segment lost 1 base and the V segment lost 2 bases, leaving 3 bases of the junction unmatched. The CDR3 spans 14 residues. CDR1 and CDR2 (germline): DFQATT, SNEGSKA (reference sequence). CDR3 sequence (DNA): TGCAGTGCTAGACTAGCGGGCTCCCAAGAGACCCAGTACTTC. Its protein is CSARLAGSQETQYF.

This clonotype was counted many times. The chain employs TRBV20-1 and TRBJ2-7; weak D call: TRBD2 (6 bases). The germline gives CDR1 DFQATT, CDR2 SNEGSKA (reference sequence). V lost 4 bases to trimming and J lost 5 bases, with 18 bases between them. This CDR3 is built from 14 residues. Here the CDR3 DNA reads TGCAGTGCTACCCTCGGGAGACCGAGGGACGAGCAGTACTTC. Protein sequence: CSATLGRPRDEQYF.

The chain employs TRBV2 and TRBJ2-5, with 7 bases aligning to TRBD1. The CDR3 consists of 15 residues. Trimming removed 0 bases from V and 10 bases from J; junction bases left unmatched: 11. CDR1 and CDR2 from the germline V gene are SNHLY and FYNNEI. CDR3 region: CASSEALQGQYVQYF. The CDR3 DNA reads TGTGCCAGCAGTGAAGCGCTTCAGGGACAGTATGTCCAGTACTTC.

With respect to this clonotype: Being one base from a much bigger clone, this may be a read error. The chain links TRBV30 to TRBJ2-7, with TRBD1 as a possible D gene (6 bases). The germline V gene has CDR1 GTSNPN and CDR2 SVGIG (reference sequence). CDR3 size: 12 residues. CDR3 sequence reads: CAWSTGLYEQCF. DNA for the CDR3: TGTGCCTGGAGCACAGGGCTCTACGAGCAGTGCTTC.